Following are 10 T cell receptor beta chains from one sample sequenced in a study of cytomegalovirus exposure and HLA in healthy donors. Assay used: immunoSEQ multiplex PCR; TCRdb lists only in-frame clones, some missing. Of 250,000 to 400,000 clones listed, approximately 86% are singletons. The sequencing sample was made of PBMCs. Receptors originate from a man under 40 in good health and CMV-seronegative.

The chain uses TRBV4-3 and TRBJ2-1, with TRBD2 as a possible D gene (6 bases). The CDR3 runs 15 residues. V shed 1 base and J shed 4 bases, with 11 bases lying between them. CDR1 LGHNA and CDR2 YSLEER come from the germline V gene. CDR3 residues: CASSQGGTEYNEQFF. Here the CDR3 DNA reads TGCGCCAGCAGCCAAGGCGGGACCGAGTACAATGAGCAGTTCTTC.

This chain uses TRBV27 with TRBJ1-6, with 8 bases aligning to TRBD1. This CDR3 is 15 amino acids long. Germline V gene sequence: CDR1 MNHEY, CDR2 SMNVEV (reference sequence). The V gene end was trimmed by 5 bases and the J gene end by 14 bases; junction bases not matched to a gene: 14. The CDR3, as DNA: TGTGCCAGCAGTCCGACAGGGGCCGACTTTGGGTCCCTCCACTTT. Translated: CASSPTGADFGSLHF.

J is TRBJ2-1 and V is TRBV15, with 9 bases lining up with TRBD2. The germline gives CDR1 LNHNV, CDR2 YYDKDF (reference sequence). V lost 0 bases and J lost 7; bases outside the gene matches: 13. The CDR3 is made up of 18 amino acids. This CDR3 reads CATSRDLSFAGGRNEQFF. The CDR3 DNA follows: TGTGCCACCAGCAGAGATTTGTCGTTTGCGGGGGGGCGGAATGAGCAGTTCTTC.

The chain links TRBV4-2 to TRBJ1-4; D might be TRBD1 (6 bases). This CDR3 comprises 16 residues. Trimming took off 4 bases at V and 7 bases at J, with 19 bases between the two ends. The germline V gene has CDR1 LGHNA and CDR2 YNFKEQ. The chain's CDR3 is CASSLKLGTGIEKLFF. In DNA, the CDR3 is TGTGCCAGCAGCCTTAAATTAGGTACAGGGATTGAAAAACTGTTTTTT.

The genes are TRBV5-6 and TRBJ2-7, with no clear D. Germline assignment: CDR1 SGHDT and CDR2 YYEEEE. This CDR3 spans 13 amino acids. The V end was cut by 4 bases, the J end by 0 bases, with 8 bases between. In DNA, the CDR3 is TGTGCCAGCAGCCCGACAAGCTCCTACGAGCAGTACTTC. It encodes CASSPTSSYEQYF.

The gene calls are TRBV10-3 and TRBJ2-5, with 8 bases lining up with TRBD2. The V gene end was trimmed by 3 bases and the J gene end by 4 bases; junction bases not matched to a gene: 4. CDR1 and CDR2 from the germline V gene are ENHRY and SYGVKD. The CDR3 covers 14 residues. CDR3 amino acids: CAISDASGRETQYF. The CDR3 coding sequence is TGTGCCATCAGTGATGCTAGCGGGCGAGAGACCCAGTACTTC.

This clone showed up just once. The chain recombines TRBV7-8 with TRBJ2-7; 8 bases match TRBD1. There are 14 residues in the CDR3. CDR1 is SGHVS, CDR2 FQNEAQ, per germline. J was trimmed by 5 bases and V by 5 bases; bases with no gene match: 8. CDR3 sequence reads: CASSLPGTGNEQYF. The CDR3 nucleotides read TGTGCCAGCAGCCTGCCCGGGACAGGCAACGAGCAGTACTTC.

The chain is built from TRBV6-5 and TRBJ2-3; TRBD1 matches at 9 bases. The CDR3 is 14 residues long. With 5 bases clipped from V and 3 bases from J, the junction kept 3 bases outside the gene matches. Germline lookup yields CDR1 MNHEY and CDR2 SVGAGI. The CDR3 DNA reads as TGTGCCAGCAGTCGGGGACAGGGAACAGATACGCAGTATTTT. Its protein product is CASSRGQGTDTQYF.

This chain links TRBV13 with TRBJ2-7; 8 bases are shared with TRBD1. This CDR3 has 13 amino acids. The ends lost 6 bases at V and 3 bases at J; junction bases unmatched: 4. Germline CDR1 and CDR2: PRHDT and FYEKMQ (reference sequence). CDR3 in DNA: TGTGCCAGCAGACAGGGGGAATACTACGAGCAGTACTTC. This encodes CASRQGEYYEQYF.

The chain links TRBV7-9 to TRBJ1-1, with no clear D. V shed 3 bases and J shed 7 bases, with 12 bases lying between them. This CDR3 is 13 amino acids long. In germline, CDR1 is SEHNR, CDR2 FQNEAQ (reference sequence). CDR3 sequence: CASSLGRKSEAFF. For the CDR3, the DNA is TGTGCCAGCAGCTTGGGCAGGAAGAGTGAAGCTTTCTTT.